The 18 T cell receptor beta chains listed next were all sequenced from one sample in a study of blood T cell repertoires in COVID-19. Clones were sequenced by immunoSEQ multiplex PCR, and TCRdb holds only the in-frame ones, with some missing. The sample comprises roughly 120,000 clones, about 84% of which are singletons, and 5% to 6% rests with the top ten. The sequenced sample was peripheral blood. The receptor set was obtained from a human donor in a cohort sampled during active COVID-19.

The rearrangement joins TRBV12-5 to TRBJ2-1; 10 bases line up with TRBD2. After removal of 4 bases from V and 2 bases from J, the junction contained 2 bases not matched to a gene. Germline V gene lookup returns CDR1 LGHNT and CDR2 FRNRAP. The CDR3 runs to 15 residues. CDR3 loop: CASGWTSGAYNEQFF. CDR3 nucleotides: TGTGCTAGTGGTTGGACTAGCGGAGCCTACAATGAGCAGTTCTTC.

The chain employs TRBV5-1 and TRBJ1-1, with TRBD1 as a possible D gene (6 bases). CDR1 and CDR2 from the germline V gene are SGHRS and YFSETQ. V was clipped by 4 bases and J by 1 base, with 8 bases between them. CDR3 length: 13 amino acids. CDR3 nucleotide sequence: TGCGCCAGCAGCCGGGACACGAACACTGAAGCTTTCTTT. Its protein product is CASSRDTNTEAFF.

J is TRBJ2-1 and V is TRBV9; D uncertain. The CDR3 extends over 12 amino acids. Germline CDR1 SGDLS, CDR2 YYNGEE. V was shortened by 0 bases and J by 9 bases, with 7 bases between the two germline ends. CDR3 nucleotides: TGTGCCAGCAGCGTAGCAGTAACTGAGCAGTTCTTC. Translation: CASSVAVTEQFF. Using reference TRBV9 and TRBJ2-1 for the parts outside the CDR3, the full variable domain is DSGVTQTPKHLITATGQRVTLRCSPRSGDLSVYWYQQSLDQGLQFLIQYYNGEERAKGNILERFSAQQFPDLHSELNLSSLELGDSALYFCASSVAVTEQFFGPGTRLTVL.

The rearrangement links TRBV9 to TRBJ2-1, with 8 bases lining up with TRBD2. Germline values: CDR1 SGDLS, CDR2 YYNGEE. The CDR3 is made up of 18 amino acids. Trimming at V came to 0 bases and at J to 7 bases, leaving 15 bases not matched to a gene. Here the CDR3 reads CASSVVGSGTTINNEQFF. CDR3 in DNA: TGTGCCAGCAGCGTAGTTGGTAGCGGGACCACTATTAATAATGAGCAGTTCTTC.

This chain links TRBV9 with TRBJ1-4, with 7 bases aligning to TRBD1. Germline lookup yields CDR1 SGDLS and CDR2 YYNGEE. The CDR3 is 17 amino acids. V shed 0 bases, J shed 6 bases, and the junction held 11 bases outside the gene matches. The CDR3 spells CASSVGPLTGVDEKLFF. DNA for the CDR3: TGTGCCAGCAGCGTAGGGCCCCTTACAGGGGTGGATGAAAAACTGTTTTTT.

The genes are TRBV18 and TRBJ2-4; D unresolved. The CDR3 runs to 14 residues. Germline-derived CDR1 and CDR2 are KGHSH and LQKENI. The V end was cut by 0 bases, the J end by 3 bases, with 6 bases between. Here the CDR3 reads CASSPPSDKNIQYF. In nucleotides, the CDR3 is TGTGCCAGCTCACCACCTTCAGACAAAAACATTCAGTACTTC.

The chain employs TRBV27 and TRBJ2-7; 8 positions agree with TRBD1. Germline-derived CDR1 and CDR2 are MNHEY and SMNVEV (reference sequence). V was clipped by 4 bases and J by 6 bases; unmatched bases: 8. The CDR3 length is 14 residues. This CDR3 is CASSSRQGSIEQYF. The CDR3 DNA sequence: TGTGCCAGCAGTTCTAGACAGGGGTCGATCGAGCAGTACTTC.

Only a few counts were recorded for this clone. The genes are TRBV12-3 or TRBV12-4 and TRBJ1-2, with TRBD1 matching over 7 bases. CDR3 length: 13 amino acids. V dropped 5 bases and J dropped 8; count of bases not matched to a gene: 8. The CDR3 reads CASSPARGSGYTF. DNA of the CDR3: TGTGCCAGCAGTCCCGCCAGGGGGTCGGGCTACACCTTC.

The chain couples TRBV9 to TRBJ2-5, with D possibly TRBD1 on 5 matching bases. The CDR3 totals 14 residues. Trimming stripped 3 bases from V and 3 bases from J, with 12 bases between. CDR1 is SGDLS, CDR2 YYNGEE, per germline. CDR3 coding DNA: TGTGCCAGCAGCGGAGGAACAGGCGAAGAGACCCAGTACTTC. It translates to CASSGGTGEETQYF.

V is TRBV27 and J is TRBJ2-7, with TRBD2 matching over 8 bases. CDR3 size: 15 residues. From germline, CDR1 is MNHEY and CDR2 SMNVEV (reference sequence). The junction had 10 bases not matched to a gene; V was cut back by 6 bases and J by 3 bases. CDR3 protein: CASSLRGGGSYEQYF. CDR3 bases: TGTGCCAGCAGCTTACGGGGGGGCGGGAGCTACGAGCAGTACTTC.

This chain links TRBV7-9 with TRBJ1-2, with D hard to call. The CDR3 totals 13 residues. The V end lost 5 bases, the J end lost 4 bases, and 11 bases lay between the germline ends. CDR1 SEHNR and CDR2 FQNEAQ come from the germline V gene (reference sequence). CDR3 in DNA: TGTGCCAGCAGCCCAGATGCGGGCTATGGCTACACCTTC. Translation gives CASSPDAGYGYTF.

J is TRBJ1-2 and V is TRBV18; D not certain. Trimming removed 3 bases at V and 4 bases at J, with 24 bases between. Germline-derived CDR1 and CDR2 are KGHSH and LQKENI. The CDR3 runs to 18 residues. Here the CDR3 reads CASSPGPGVAIGSYGYTF. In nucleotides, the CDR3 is TGTGCCAGCTCACCTGGGCCAGGCGTAGCCATTGGGAGCTATGGCTACACCTTC.

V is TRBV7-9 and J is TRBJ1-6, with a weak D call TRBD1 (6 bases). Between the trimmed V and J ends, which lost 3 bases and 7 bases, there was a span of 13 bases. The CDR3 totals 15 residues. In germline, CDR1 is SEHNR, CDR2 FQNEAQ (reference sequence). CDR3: CASSLRRTDNSPLHF. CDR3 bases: TGTGCCAGCAGCTTGCGACGGACAGACAATTCACCCCTCCACTTT.

The CDR3 bases are TGTGCCAGCAGCTCCGGGACATACTATGGCTACACCTTC. Amino acids: CASSSGTYYGYTF. The V and J genes are TRBV7-9 and TRBJ1-2, with TRBD1 as a possible D gene (6 bases). CDR1 and CDR2 from the germline V gene are SEHNR and FQNEAQ (reference sequence). V shed 4 bases and J shed 3 bases, with 9 bases lying between them. The CDR3 loop spans 13 amino acids. The variable domain in full, with the rest retrieved from reference TRBV7-9 and TRBJ1-2, is DTGVSQNPRHKITKRGQNVTFRCDPISEHNRLYWYRQTLGQGPEFLTYFQNEAQLEKSRLLSDRFSAERPKGSFSTLEIQRTEQGDSAMYLCASSSGTYYGYTFGSGTRLTVV.

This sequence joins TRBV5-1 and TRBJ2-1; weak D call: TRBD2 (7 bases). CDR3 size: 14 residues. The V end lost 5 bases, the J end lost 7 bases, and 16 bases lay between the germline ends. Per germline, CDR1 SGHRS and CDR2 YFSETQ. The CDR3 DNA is TGCGCCAGCAGGGTTGGGGAGGGGGGTAATGAGCAGTTCTTC. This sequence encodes CASRVGEGGNEQFF.

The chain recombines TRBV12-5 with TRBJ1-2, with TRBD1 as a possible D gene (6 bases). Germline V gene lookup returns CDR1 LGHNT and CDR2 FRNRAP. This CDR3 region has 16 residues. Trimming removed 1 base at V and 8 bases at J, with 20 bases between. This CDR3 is CASGLAYHRATMGYTF. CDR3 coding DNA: TGTGCTAGTGGTTTGGCTTACCACAGGGCCACCATGGGCTACACCTTC.

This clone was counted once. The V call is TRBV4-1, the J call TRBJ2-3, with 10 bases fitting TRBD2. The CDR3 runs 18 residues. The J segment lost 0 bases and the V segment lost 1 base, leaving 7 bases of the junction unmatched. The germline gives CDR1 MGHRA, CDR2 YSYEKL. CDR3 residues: CASSQVAGTSASTDTQYF. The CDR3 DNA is TGCGCCAGCAGCCAAGTCGCCGGGACTAGCGCAAGCACAGATACGCAGTATTTT.

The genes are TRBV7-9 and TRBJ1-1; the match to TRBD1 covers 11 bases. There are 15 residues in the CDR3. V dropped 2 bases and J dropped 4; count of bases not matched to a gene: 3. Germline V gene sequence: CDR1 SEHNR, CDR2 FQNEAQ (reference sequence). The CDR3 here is CASSLLDRGPTEAFF. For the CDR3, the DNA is TGTGCCAGCAGCTTACTGGACAGGGGGCCCACTGAAGCTTTCTTT. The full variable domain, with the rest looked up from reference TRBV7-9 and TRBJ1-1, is DTGVSQNPRHKITKRGQNVTFRCDPISEHNRLYWYRQTLGQGPEFLTYFQNEAQLEKSRLLSDRFSAERPKGSFSTLEIQRTEQGDSAMYLCASSLLDRGPTEAFFGQGTRLTVV.